Listed below are T cell receptor beta chains from one sample, sequenced in a study of PD-1 blockade in classical Hodgkin lymphoma. TCRdb keeps only in-frame clones here, not all; method: immunoSEQ multiplex PCR. The profile shows some 60,000 clones, over 85% of them singletons. Sequencing was performed on peripheral blood mononuclear cells (PBMCs), taken at baseline. Every receptor here comes from a human donor with classical Hodgkin lymphoma. CDR3s include the opening cysteine and the closing phenylalanine or tryptophan. The D gene is left open where the match is weak. Rows give clone size only sometimes, using once, few, many, or a class for an expanded clone.

v_call,j_call,d_call,clone_size,cdr3_nt,cdr3_aa
TRBV4-1,TRBJ1-5,.,.,TGCGCCAGCAGCCAAGGAGGTCCGAGCAATCAGCCCCAGCATTTT,CASSQGGPSNQPQHF
TRBV12-5,TRBJ2-7,.,once,TGTGCTAGTGGTTTGAGTAAGAACGAGCAGTACTTC,CASGLSKNEQYF
TRBV6-1,TRBJ2-3,.,.,TGTGCCAGCAGTGATTCGCGGGCCACAGATACGCAGTATTTT,CASSDSRATDTQYF
TRBV5-5,TRBJ1-6,.,.,TGTGCCAGCAGCTTTAACGGAGCCTATAATTCACCCCTCCACTTT,CASSFNGAYNSPLHF
TRBV29-1,TRBJ2-3,TRBD2,.,TGCAGCGCCAAGTCACGACTAGCGGGGGGCACCACAGATACGCAGTATTTT,CSAKSRLAGGTTDTQYF
TRBV6-6,TRBJ1-1,.,.,TGTGCCAGCAGTTACCTCATGAACACTGAAGCTTTCTTT,CASSYLMNTEAFF
TRBV4-1,TRBJ2-7,.,.,TGCGCCAGCAGCCAAGTCGGGGGTTTGAAGGACTACGAGCAGTACTTC,CASSQVGGLKDYEQYF
TRBV5-1,TRBJ1-1,TRBD1,.,TGCGCCAGCAGCTTGGCCGGGACAGGGAAGATTACTGAAGCTTTCTTT,CASSLAGTGKITEAFF
TRBV5-1,TRBJ2-7,.,.,TGCGCCAGCAGCTTCGGAAGCTCCTACGAGCAGTACTTC,CASSFGSSYEQYF
TRBV9,TRBJ1-3,.,.,TGTGCCAGCAGTGCTCTGAGGGACTCTGGAAACACCATATATTTT,CASSALRDSGNTIYF
TRBV28,TRBJ2-1,TRBD2,.,TGTGCCAGCAGCCCCTTGGGTAGCGGGAGCTACAATGAGCAGTTCTTC,CASSPLGSGSYNEQFF
TRBV6-7,TRBJ1-2,.,.,TGTGCCAGCAGTTACGGTCCGTTCTATGGCTACACCTTC,CASSYGPFYGYTF
TRBV11-3,TRBJ2-3,.,.,TGTGCCAGCAGCATTTCAGGGATTCGAGATACGCAGTATTTT,CASSISGIRDTQYF
TRBV19,TRBJ2-7,.,.,TGTGCCAGTATGGCGGGGACACGGGGAGGAAACGAGCAGTACTTC,CASMAGTRGGNEQYF
TRBV19,TRBJ1-5,.,.,TGTGCCAGTGAGGGCCACTGGGTAAATCAGCCCCAGCATTTT,CASEGHWVNQPQHF
TRBV7-8,TRBJ1-6,TRBD1,.,TGTGCCAGCAGCTTACTAACAGGGGGCTTTAATTCACCCCTCCACTTT,CASSLLTGGFNSPLHF
TRBV6-5,TRBJ2-7,.,.,TGTGCCAGCAGTCCCGCCGGGACACCCTACGAGCAGTACTTC,CASSPAGTPYEQYF
TRBV19,TRBJ2-4,TRBD1,.,TGTGCCAGTAGTATAGGGACAGGGAACATTCAGTACTTC,CASSIGTGNIQYF
TRBV6-6,TRBJ2-2,TRBD1,once,TGTGCCAGCAGGGGGACAGGGGGAATCGGGGAGCTGTTTTTT,CASRGTGGIGELFF
TRBV9,TRBJ2-3,TRBD2,.,TGTGCCAGCAGCGTAGATTACGGGGGGGCTACGGATACGCAGTATTTT,CASSVDYGGATDTQYF
TRBV2,TRBJ2-3,TRBD1,.,TGTGCCAGCAGTGGGTCCACGACAGGGTTCGGGCAGTATTTT,CASSGSTTGFGQYF
TRBV27,TRBJ1-1,.,.,TGTGCCAGCAGTTTAGAAAGGGGAAGGACTGAAGCTTTCTTT,CASSLERGRTEAFF
TRBV7-9,TRBJ2-7,TRBD1,.,TGTGCCAGCAGCTCCGGGACAGGGAACTACGAGCAGTACTTC,CASSSGTGNYEQYF
TRBV10-2,TRBJ2-1,TRBD2,few,TGCGCCAGCAGTGAGAAACGGGGGGACAATGAGCAGTTCTTC,CASSEKRGDNEQFF
TRBV7-2,TRBJ2-3,TRBD2,.,TGTGCCAGCAGCTTAGTAGCGGGGGGGAGCACAGATACGCAGTATTTT,CASSLVAGGSTDTQYF
TRBV28,TRBJ1-5,.,.,TGTGCCAGCAGTTATAGGACGGGAGATCAGCCCCAGCATTTT,CASSYRTGDQPQHF
TRBV5-1,TRBJ2-1,.,.,TGCGCCAGCACGGTCCGGGGCAATGAGCAGTTCTTC,CASTVRGNEQFF
TRBV28,TRBJ2-7,.,.,TGTGCCAGCAGTTTATCCCAACCCTACGAGCAGTACTTC,CASSLSQPYEQYF
TRBV2,TRBJ1-4,TRBD1,.,TGTGCCAGCAGTGTAGGACAGGACAAAGAAACCCCACTGTTTTTT,CASSVGQDKETPLFF
TRBV10-2,TRBJ2-7,TRBD2,.,TGCGCCAGCAGTGAGCCCCCTAGCGGGGGTTCCTACGAGCAGTACTTC,CASSEPPSGGSYEQYF
TRBV28,TRBJ2-7,TRBD2,.,TGTGCCAGCACCACTTATTTGGGGCGGGAGTACGAGCAGTACTTC,CASTTYLGREYEQYF
TRBV7-9,TRBJ2-5,.,.,TGTGCCAGCAGCCGGACCCCAGGGGAGACCCAGTACTTC,CASSRTPGETQYF
TRBV2,TRBJ1-1,TRBD1,.,TGTGCCAGCAACGTCCCCGGGACAGGGGGGATTTCGGACACTGAAGCTTTCTTT,CASNVPGTGGISDTEAFF
TRBV28,TRBJ2-7,.,.,TGTGCCAGCAGTTTTTCACCGCCGACGGGACTCCCCTACGAGCAGTACTTC,CASSFSPPTGLPYEQYF
TRBV19,TRBJ2-1,TRBD1,.,TGTGCCAGTAGTCCGACAGGGGCAAATGAGCAGTTCTTC,CASSPTGANEQFF